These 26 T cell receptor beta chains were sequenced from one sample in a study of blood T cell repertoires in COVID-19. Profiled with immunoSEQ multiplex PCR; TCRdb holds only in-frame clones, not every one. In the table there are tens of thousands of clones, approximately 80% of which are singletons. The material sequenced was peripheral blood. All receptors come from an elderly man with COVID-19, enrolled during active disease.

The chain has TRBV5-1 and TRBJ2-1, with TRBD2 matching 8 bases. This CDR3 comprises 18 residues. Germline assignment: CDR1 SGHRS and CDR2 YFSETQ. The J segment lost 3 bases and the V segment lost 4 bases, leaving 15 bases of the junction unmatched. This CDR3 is CASSTITIAGKNYNEQFF. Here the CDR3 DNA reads TGCGCCAGCAGCACAATTACCATAGCGGGGAAGAACTACAATGAGCAGTTCTTC. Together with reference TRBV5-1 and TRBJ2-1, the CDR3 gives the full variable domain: KAGVTQTPRYLIKTRGQQVTLSCSPISGHRSVSWYQQTPGQGLQFLFEYFSETQRNKGNFPGRFSGRQFSNSRSEMNVSTLELGDSALYLCASSTITIAGKNYNEQFFGPGTRLTVL.

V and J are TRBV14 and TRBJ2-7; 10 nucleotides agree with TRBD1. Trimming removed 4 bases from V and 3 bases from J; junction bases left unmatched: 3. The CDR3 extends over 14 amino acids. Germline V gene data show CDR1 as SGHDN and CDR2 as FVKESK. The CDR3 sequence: CASSRRDRGYEQYV. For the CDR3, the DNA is TGTGCCAGCAGCCGCCGGGACAGGGGCTACGAGCAGTACGTC.

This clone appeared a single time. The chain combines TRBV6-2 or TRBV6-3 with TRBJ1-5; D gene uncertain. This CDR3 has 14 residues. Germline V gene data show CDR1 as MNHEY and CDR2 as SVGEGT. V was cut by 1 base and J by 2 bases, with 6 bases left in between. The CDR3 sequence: CASSYFRGNQPQHF. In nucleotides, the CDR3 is TGTGCCAGCAGTTACTTCCGGGGCAATCAGCCCCAGCATTTT.

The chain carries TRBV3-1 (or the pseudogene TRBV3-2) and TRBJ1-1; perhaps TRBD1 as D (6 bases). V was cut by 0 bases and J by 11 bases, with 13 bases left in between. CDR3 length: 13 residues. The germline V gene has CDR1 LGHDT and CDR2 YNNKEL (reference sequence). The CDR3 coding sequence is TGTGCCAGCAGCCAAGAAGGGGGGGGGAGTGCTTTCTTT. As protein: CASSQEGGGSAFF.

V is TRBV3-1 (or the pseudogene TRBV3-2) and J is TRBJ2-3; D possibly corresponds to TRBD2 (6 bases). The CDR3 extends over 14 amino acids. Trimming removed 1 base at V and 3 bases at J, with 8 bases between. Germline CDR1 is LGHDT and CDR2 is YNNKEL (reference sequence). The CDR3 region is CASSQVGGTDTQYF. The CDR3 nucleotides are TGTGCCAGCAGCCAAGTAGGAGGGACAGATACGCAGTATTTT.

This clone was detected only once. The chain's CDR3 is CASSPPGTVIGNTIYF. CDR3 bases: TGTGCCAGCAGCCCACCGGGAACAGTAATCGGAAACACCATATATTTT. The rearrangement joins TRBV3-1 (or the pseudogene TRBV3-2) to TRBJ1-3; D is undetermined. Germline CDR1 LGHDT, CDR2 YNNKEL (reference sequence). The CDR3 runs 16 residues. Trimming cost V 4 bases and J 4 bases, with 17 bases left between them.

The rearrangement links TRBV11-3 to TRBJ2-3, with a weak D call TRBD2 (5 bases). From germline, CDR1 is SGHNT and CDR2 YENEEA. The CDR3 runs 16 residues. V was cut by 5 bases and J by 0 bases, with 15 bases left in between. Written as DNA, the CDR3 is TGTGCCAGCAGCCGCGGGCGCGAGTCTAGCACAGATACGCAGTATTTT. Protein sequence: CASSRGRESSTDTQYF. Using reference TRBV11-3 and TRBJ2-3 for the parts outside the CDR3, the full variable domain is EAGVVQSPRYKIIEKKQPVAFWCNPISGHNTLYWYLQNLGQGPELLIRYENEEAVDDSQLPKDRFSAERLKGVDSTLKIQPAELGDSAVYLCASSRGRESSTDTQYFGPGTRLTVL.

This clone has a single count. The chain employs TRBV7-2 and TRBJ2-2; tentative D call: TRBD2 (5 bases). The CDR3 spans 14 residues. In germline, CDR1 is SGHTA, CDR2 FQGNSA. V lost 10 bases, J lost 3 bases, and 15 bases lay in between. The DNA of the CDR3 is TGTGCCACCACCCCCCGGGGAGACACCGGGGAGCTGTTTTTT. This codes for CATTPRGDTGELFF.

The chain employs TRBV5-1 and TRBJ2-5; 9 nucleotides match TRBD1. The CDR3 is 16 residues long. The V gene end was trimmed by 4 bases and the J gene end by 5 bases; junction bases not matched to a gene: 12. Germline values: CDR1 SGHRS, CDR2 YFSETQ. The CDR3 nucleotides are TGCGCCAGCAGCGGGACAGGGCTGGTAATGTCGGAGACCCAGTACTTC. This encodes CASSGTGLVMSETQYF. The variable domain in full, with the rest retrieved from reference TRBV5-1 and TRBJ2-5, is KAGVTQTPRYLIKTRGQQVTLSCSPISGHRSVSWYQQTPGQGLQFLFEYFSETQRNKGNFPGRFSGRQFSNSRSEMNVSTLELGDSALYLCASSGTGLVMSETQYFGPGTRLLVL.

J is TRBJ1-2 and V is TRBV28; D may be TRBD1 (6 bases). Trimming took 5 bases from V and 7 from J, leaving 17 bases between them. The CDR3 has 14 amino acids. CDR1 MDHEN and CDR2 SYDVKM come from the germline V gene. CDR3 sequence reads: CASSTTWTDSGYTF. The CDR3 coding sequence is TGTGCCAGCAGTACCACCTGGACAGATAGTGGCTACACCTTC.

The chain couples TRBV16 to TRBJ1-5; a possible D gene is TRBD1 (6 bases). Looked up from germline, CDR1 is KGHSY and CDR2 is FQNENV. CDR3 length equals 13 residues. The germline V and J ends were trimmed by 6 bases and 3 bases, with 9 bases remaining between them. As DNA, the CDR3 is TGTGCCAGCAGAACAGGGAACAATCAGCCCCAGCATTTT. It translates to CASRTGNNQPQHF.

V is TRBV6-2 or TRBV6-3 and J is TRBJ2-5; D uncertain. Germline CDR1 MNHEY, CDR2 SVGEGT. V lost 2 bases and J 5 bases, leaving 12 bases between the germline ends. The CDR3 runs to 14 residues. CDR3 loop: CASSYLAGWETQYF. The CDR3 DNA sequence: TGTGCCAGCAGTTACCTCGCAGGTTGGGAGACCCAGTACTTC.

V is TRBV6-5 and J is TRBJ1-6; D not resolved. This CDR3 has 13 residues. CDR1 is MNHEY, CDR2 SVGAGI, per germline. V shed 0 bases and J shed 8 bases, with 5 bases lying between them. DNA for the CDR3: TGTGCCAGCAGTTACTCCGGGGATTCACCCCTCCACTTT. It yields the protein CASSYSGDSPLHF.

CDR3 amino acids: CASSPGLALGYTF. The CDR3 DNA reads as TGTGCCAGCAGCCCGGGACTGGCACTAGGCTACACCTTC. J is TRBJ1-2 and V is TRBV12-3 or TRBV12-4, with TRBD1 as a possible D gene (5 bases). V lost 6 bases and J 8 bases, leaving 16 bases between the germline ends. This CDR3 is 13 amino acids long.

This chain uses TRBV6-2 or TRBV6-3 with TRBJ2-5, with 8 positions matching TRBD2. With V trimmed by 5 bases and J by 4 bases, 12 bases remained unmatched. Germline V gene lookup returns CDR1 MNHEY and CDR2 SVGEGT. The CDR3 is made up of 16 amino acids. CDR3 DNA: TGTGCCAGCAGTCTCGTTACGGCGGGAGGAGGAGAGACCCAGTACTTC. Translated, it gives CASSLVTAGGGETQYF.

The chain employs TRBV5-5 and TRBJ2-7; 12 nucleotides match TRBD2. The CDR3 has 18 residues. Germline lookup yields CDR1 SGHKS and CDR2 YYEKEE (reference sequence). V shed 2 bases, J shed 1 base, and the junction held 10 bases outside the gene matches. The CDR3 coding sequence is TGTGCCAGCAGCTTCCGGTCTCTAGCGGGAGGGGGGTCCTACGAGCAGTACGTC. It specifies CASSFRSLAGGGSYEQYV.

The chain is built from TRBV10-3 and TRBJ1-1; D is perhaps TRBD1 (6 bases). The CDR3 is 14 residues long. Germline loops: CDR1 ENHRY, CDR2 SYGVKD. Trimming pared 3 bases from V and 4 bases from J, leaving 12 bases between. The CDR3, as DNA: TGTGCCATCAGTGATAAACAGGGTGCCACTGAAGCTTTCTTT. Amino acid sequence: CAISDKQGATEAFF.

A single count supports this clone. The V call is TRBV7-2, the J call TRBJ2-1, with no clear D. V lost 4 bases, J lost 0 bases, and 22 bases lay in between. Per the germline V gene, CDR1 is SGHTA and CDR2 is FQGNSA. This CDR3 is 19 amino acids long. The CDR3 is CASSSTFPASTHSYNEQFF. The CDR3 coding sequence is TGTGCCAGCAGCTCCACTTTTCCAGCGAGCACGCACTCCTACAATGAGCAGTTCTTC.

The CDR3 region is CASSPGDDTEAFF. The CDR3 DNA is TGTGCCAGCAGCCCAGGGGATGACACTGAAGCTTTCTTT. The V and J genes are TRBV9 and TRBJ1-1; tentatively, D is TRBD1 (6 bases). Germline V gene lookup returns CDR1 SGDLS and CDR2 YYNGEE. The CDR3 has 13 residues. Trimming pared 4 bases from V and 3 bases from J, leaving 10 bases between.

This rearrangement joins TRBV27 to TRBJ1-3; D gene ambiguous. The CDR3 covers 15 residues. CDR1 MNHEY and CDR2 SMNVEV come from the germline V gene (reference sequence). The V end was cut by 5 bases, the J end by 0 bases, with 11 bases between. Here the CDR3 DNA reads TGTGCCAGCAGTGCCAGGCTTTACTCTGGAAACACCATATATTTT. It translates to CASSARLYSGNTIYF.

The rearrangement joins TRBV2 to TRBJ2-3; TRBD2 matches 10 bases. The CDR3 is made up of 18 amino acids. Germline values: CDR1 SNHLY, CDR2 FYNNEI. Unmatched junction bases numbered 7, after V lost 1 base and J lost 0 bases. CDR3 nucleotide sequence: TGTGCCAGCAGTGAAGGGCTAGCGGGGGCCTCTAGCACAGATACGCAGTATTTT. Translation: CASSEGLAGASSTDTQYF. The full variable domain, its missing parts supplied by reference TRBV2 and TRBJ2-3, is EPEVTQTPSHQVTQMGQEVILRCVPISNHLYFYWYRQILGQKVEFLVSFYNNEISEKSEIFDDQFSVERPDGSNFTLKIRSTKLEDSAMYFCASSEGLAGASSTDTQYFGPGTRLTVL.

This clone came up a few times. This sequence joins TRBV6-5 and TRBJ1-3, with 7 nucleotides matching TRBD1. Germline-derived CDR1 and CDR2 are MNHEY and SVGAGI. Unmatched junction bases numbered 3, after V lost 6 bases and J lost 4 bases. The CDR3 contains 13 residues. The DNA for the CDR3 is TGTGCCAGCAGGGCGGGACAGGGAAACACCATATATTTT. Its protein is CASRAGQGNTIYF.

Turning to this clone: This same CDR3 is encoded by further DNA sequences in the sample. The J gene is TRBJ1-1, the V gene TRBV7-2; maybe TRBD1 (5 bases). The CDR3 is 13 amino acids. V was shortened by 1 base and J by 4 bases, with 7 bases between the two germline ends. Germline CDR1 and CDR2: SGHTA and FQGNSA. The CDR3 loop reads CASSLGGGTEAFF. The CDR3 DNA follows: TGTGCCAGCAGCTTAGGGGGGGGCACTGAAGCTTTCTTT. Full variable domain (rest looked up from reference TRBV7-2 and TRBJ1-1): GAGVSQSPSNKVTEKGKDVELRCDPISGHTALYWYRQSLGQGLEFLIYFQGNSAPDKSGLPSDRFSAERTGGSVSTLTIQRTQQEDSAVYLCASSLGGGTEAFFGQGTRLTVV.

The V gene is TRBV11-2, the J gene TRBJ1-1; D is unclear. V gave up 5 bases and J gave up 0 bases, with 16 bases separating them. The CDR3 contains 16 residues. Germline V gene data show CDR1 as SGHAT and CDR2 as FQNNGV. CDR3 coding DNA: TGTGCCAGCAGCCGAATCGGAGGACTCCTGAACACTGAAGCTTTCTTT. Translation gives CASSRIGGLLNTEAFF.

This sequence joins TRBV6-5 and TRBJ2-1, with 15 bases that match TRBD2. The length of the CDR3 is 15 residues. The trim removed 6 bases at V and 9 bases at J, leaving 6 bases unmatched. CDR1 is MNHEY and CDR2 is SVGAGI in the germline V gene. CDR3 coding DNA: TGTGCCAGCAGCTTAGGACTAGCGGGGGGGGGTGAGCAGTTCTTC. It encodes CASSLGLAGGGEQFF.

CDR3 amino acids: CASSVFSSREQFF. The CDR3 region has the DNA TGTGCCAGCAGCGTATTTAGCTCGAGAGAGCAGTTCTTC. V usage is TRBV9 and J usage is TRBJ2-1, with no clear D. V lost 1 base and J lost 10, with 12 bases in between. Germline CDR1 reads SGDLS; CDR2 reads YYNGEE. The CDR3 is 13 residues long.